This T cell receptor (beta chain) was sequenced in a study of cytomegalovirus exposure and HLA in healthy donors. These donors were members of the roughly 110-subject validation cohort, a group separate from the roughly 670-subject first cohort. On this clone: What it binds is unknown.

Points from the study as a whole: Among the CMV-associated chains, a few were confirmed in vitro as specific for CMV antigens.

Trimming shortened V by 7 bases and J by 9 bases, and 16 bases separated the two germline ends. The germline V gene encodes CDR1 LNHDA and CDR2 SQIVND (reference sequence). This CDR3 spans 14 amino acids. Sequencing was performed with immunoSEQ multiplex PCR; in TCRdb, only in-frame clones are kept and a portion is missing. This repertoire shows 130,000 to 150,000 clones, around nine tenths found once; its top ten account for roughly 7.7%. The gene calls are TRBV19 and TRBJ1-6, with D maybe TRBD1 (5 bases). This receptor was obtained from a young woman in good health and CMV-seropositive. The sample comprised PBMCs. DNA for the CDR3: TGTGCCAGTACCATTGGGGGGTTTGGTTCACCCCTCCACTTT. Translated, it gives CASTIGGFGSPLHF.